This T cell receptor (beta chain) was documented in a study of blood T cell repertoires in COVID-19. Study at large: PBMCs, B-cell-depleted T cells, or T cells provided the cDNA or gDNA that made up the material.

Data came from immunoSEQ multiplex PCR; TCRdb stores just in-frame clones and leaves some out. The repertoire holds 200,000 to 300,000 clones, 86% seen once, with around 9.5% in the top ten. From germline, CDR1 is MNHEY and CDR2 SVGEGT. The V end was cut by 2 bases, the J end by 1 base, with 18 bases between. CDR3 length equals 19 residues. The sample was peripheral blood. The TCR comes from a man in his forties who had recovered from COVID-19. The rearrangement links TRBV6-2 or TRBV6-3 to TRBJ2-6; D is possibly TRBD1 (6 bases). CDR3: CASSYNQGQLGSGANVLTF. For the CDR3, the DNA is TGTGCCAGCAGTTACAACCAAGGACAGTTAGGGTCTGGGGCCAACGTCCTGACTTTC.